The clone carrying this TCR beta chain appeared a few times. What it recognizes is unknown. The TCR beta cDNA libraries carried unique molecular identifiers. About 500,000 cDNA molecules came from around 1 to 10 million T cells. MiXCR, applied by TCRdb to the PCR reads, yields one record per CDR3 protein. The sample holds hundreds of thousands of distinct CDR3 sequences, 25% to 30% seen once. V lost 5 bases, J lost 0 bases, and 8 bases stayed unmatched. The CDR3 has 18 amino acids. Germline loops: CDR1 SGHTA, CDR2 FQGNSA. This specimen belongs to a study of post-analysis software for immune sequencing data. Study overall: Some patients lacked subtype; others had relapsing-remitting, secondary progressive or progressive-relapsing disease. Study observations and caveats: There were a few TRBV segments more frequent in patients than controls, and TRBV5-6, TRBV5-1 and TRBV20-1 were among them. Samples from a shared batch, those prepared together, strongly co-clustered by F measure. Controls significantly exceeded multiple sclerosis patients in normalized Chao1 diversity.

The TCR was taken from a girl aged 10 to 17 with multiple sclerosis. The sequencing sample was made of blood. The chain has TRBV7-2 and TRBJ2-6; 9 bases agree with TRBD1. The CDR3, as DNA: TGTGCCAGCAGCCTAACGGGACAGGGTCACTCTGGGGCCAACGTCCTGACTTTC. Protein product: CASSLTGQGHSGANVLTF.